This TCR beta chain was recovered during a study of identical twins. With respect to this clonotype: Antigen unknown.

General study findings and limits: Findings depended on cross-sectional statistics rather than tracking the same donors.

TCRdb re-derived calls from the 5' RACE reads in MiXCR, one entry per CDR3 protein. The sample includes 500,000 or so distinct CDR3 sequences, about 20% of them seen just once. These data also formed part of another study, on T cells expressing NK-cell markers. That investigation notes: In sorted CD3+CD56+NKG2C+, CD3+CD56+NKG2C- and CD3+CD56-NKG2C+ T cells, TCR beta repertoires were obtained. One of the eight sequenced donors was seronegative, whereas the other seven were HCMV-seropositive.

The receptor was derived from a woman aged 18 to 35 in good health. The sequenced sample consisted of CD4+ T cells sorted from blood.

The CDR3 loop is CASSPIAGGFGGTQYF. The CDR3 nucleotides read TGTGCCAGCAGCCCTATAGCGGGGGGTTTCGGTGGTACGCAGTATTTT. V gene TRBV5-5 combines with J gene TRBJ2-3, with 10 bases that match TRBD2. CDR1 and CDR2 (germline): SGHKS, YYEKEE (reference sequence). The length of the CDR3 is 16 residues. V trimming: 4 bases; J trimming: 8 bases; junction bases outside the gene matches: 13.